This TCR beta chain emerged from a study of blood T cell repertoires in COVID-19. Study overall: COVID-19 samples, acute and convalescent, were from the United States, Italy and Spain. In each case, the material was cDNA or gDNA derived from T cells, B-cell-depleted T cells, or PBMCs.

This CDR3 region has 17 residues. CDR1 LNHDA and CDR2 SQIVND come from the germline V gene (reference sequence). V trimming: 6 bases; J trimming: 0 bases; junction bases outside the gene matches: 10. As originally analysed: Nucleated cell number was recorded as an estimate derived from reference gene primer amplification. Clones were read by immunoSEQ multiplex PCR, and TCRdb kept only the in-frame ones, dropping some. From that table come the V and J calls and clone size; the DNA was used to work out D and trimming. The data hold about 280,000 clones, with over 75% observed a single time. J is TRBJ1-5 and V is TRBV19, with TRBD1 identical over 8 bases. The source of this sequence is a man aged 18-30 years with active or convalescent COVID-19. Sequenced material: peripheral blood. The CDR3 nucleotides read TGTGCCAGTAGCCCGGACAGGGCCCCCTATAGCAATCAGCCCCAGCATTTT. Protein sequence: CASSPDRAPYSNQPQHF.